This T cell receptor beta chain was identified during a study of T cell responses to AZD1222 COVID-19 vaccine. Profiling relied on immunoSEQ multiplex PCR, and the TCRdb table lists in-frame clones only, not all of them. The sample has roughly 44,000 clones; 83% are singletons. The count of this clone is one. Its antigen is unidentified. Overall study results and limits: Donors skewed white British and female; clonal diversity was possibly underestimated.

This CDR3 is built from 14 residues. The ends lost 7 bases at V and 6 bases at J; junction bases unmatched: 12. The germline CDR1 and CDR2 sequences are MNHNY and SVGAGI (reference sequence). Sequencing used peripheral blood, obtained on day 0 of AZD1222 vaccination. This TCR derives from an adult in good health. V usage is TRBV6-6 and J usage is TRBJ2-7; 7 positions agree with TRBD2. This chain's CDR3 is CASTKEGGKGEQYF. The CDR3 DNA sequence: TGTGCCAGCACCAAGGAGGGAGGGAAGGGCGAGCAGTACTTC.